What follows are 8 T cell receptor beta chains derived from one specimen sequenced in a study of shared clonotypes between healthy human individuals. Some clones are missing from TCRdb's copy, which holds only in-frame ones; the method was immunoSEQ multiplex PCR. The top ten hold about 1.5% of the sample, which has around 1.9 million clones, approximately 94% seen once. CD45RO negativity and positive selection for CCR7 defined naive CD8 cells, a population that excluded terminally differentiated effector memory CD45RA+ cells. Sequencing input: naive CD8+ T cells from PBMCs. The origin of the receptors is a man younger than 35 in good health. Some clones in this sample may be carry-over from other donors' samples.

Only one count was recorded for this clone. CDR3 sequence reads: CASRYATDDYGYTF. In nucleotides, the CDR3 is TGTGCCAGCCGCTATGCGACAGATGACTATGGCTACACCTTC. The chain recombines TRBV7-9 with TRBJ1-2, with TRBD1 as a possible D gene (5 bases). The CDR3 runs to 14 residues. Germline loops: CDR1 SEHNR, CDR2 FQNEAQ (reference sequence). V was clipped by 8 bases and J by 3 bases, with 16 bases between them.

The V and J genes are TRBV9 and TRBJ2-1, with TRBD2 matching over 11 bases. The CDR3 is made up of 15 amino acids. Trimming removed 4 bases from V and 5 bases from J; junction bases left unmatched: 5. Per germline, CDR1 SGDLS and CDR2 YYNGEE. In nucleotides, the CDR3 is TGTGCCAGCAGCCCTCGACTAGCGGGGAACAATGAGCAGTTCTTC. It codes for CASSPRLAGNNEQFF.

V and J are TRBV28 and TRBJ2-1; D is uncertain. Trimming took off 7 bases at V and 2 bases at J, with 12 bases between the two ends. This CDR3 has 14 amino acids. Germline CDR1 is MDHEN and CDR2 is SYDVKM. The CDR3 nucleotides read TGTGCCAGCACCGTGGCGGTAACCTACAATGAGCAGTTCTTC. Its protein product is CASTVAVTYNEQFF. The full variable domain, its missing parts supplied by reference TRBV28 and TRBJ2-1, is DVKVTQSSRYLVKRTGEKVFLECVQDMDHENMFWYRQDPGLGLRLIYFSYDVKMKEKGDIPEGYSVSREKKERFSLILESASTNQTSMYLCASTVAVTYNEQFFGPGTRLTVL.

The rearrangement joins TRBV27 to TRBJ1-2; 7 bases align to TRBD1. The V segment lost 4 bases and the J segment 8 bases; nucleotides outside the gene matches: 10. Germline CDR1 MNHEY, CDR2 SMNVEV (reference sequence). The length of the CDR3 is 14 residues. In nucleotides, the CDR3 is TGTGCCAGCAGTTCCGGGACAGACCTCTTCGGCTACACCTTC. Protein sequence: CASSSGTDLFGYTF.

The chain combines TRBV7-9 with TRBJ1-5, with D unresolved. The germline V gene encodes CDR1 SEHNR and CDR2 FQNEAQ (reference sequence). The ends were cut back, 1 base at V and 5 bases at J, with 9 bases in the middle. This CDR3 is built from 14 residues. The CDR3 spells CASSLGGGHQPQHF. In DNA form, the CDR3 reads TGTGCCAGCAGCTTAGGAGGAGGGCATCAGCCCCAGCATTTT.

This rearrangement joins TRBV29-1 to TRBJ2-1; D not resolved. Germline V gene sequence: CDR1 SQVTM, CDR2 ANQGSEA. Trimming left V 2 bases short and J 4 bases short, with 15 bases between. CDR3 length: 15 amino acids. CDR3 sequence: CSVEIPSDLYNEQFF. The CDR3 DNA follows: TGCAGCGTTGAAATACCCTCCGACCTTTACAATGAGCAGTTCTTC.

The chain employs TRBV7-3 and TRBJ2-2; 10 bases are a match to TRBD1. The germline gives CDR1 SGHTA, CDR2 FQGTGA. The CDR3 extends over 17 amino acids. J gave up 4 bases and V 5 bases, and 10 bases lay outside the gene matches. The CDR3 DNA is TGTGCCAGCAGCGAGGACAGGGGGGCCAAGGGCACCGGGGAGCTGTTTTTT. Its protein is CASSEDRGAKGTGELFF.

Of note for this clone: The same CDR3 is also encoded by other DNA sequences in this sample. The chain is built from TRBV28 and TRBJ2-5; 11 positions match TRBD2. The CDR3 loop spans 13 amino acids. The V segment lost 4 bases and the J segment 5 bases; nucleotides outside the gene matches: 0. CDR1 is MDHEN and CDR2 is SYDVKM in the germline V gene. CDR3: CASSWTSGETQYF. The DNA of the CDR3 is TGTGCCAGCAGTTGGACTAGCGGGGAGACCCAGTACTTC.